Sequencing of this T cell receptor beta chain was carried out in a study of blood T cell repertoires in COVID-19. This CDR3 spans 12 amino acids. V lost 0 bases, J lost 6 bases, and 6 bases lay in between. Germline V gives CDR1 SGHRS, CDR2 YFSETQ. This table comes from immunoSEQ multiplex PCR, and its TCRdb copy is limited to in-frame clones, with some not included. The table shows 200,000 to 250,000 clones, with 80% to 90% occurring only once. The clonotype originates from a woman in her seventies with acute or convalescent COVID-19. This chain links TRBV5-1 with TRBJ1-2, with D unresolved. Source material: peripheral blood. The CDR3 spells CASSLGRDGYTF. CDR3 DNA sequence: TGCGCCAGCAGCTTGGGACGGGATGGCTACACCTTC.